This T cell receptor (beta chain) was captured in a study of cytomegalovirus exposure and HLA in healthy donors. Whole-study findings and limits: Later analysis demonstrated an association between a missense DCLRE1C variant and TCR beta V- and J-gene trimming. The study designated 160 or so TCR beta chains cytomegalovirus-associated.

This clone was counted only a few times. Its target is not known. CDR3 length: 14 residues. CDR1 is WSHSY, CDR2 SAAADI, per germline. Trimming removed 2 bases from V and 0 bases from J, with 8 bases in between. PCR used 60 Vbeta primers and 13 Jbeta primers. Clones were read by immunoSEQ multiplex PCR, and TCRdb kept only the in-frame ones, dropping some. The table lists approximately 130,000 clones, over 75% of them singletons. This TCR was sampled from a woman between 18 and 30 years old in good health and CMV-seronegative. This chain links TRBV10-2 with TRBJ2-7; tentative D call: TRBD1 (5 bases). What was sequenced was PBMCs. The CDR3 spells CASSETGPSYEQYF. CDR3 DNA sequence: TGCGCCAGCAGTGAGACAGGACCCTCCTACGAGCAGTACTTC.